This TCR beta chain was identified during a study of beta chain features in type 1 diabetes. Background on the study: In age, gender and cell yields, patients were similar to healthy donors.

V trimming: 0 bases; J trimming: 8 bases; junction bases outside the gene matches: 5. This CDR3 has 13 residues. Germline V gene lookup returns CDR1 GTSNPN and CDR2 SVGIG (reference sequence). General observations from the study: There was no resolution here of whether HLA type influences TCRB rearrangement. TCRB CDR3s were moderately but significantly shorter in Type 1 diabetes patients in all four CD4+ subsets. Reads derived from cDNA could over-represent cells showing high TCR expression. VDJ junctions sequenced from type 1 diabetes patients showed fewer insertions and more deletions.

As regards this clone: The antigen is undetermined.

Expressed TCRB transcripts were sequenced because the isolated RNA had all been reverse transcribed beforehand. Assay: immunoSEQ multiplex PCR; the TCRdb copy retains only in-frame clones and omits some. The data show hundreds of thousands of clones, with around an eighth seen just once and just under 0.04% held by the top ten. The receptor's source is a young man with type 1 diabetes. Material for sequencing was naive CD4+ T cells from blood. The rearrangement links TRBV30 to TRBJ1-2; TRBD1 agrees at 8 bases. The CDR3 region is CAWSVRTGMGYTF. The CDR3 nucleotides are TGTGCCTGGAGTGTACGGACAGGGATGGGCTACACCTTC.